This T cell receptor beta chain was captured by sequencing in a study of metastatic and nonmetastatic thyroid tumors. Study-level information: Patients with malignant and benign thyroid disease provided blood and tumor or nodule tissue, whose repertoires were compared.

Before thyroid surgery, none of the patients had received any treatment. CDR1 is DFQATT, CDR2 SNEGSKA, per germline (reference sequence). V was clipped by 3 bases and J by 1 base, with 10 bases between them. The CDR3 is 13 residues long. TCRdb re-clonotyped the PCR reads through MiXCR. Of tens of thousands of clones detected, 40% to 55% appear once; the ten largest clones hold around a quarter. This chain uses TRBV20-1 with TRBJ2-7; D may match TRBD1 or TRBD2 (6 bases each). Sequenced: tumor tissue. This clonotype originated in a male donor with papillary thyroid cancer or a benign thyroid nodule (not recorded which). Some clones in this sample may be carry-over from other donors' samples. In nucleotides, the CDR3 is TGCAGTGCTAGCGGGGGCCGGTCCTACGAGCAGTACTTC. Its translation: CSASGGRSYEQYF.